This T cell receptor beta chain was documented in a study of chemoradiotherapy in HPV16-positive cancers. Background on the study: Functional T-cell assays on a couple of HPV16-positive patients' cells defined candidate HPV-specific clones and common TCR motifs. General observations from the study: During treatment, candidate HPV-specific clones and E7-related motifs expanded in tumor. Better recurrence-free survival went with HPV-responsive T-cell expansion in HPV16-positive patients.

Over chemoradiotherapy, repertoires were sampled more than once. The protocol was immunoSEQ multiplex PCR, while the TCRdb copy is restricted to in-frame clones and leaves out a portion. The data contain about 22,000 clones, 92% of them singletons. Concerning this clone: Its antigen is still unknown.

The CDR3 is made up of 15 amino acids. The germline V gene encodes CDR1 SGHTA and CDR2 FQGNSA. Trimming pared 0 bases from V and 8 bases from J, leaving 13 bases between. The sequencing here drew on blood, taken from a patient who underwent chemoradiotherapy. V is TRBV7-2 and J is TRBJ1-4, with D possibly matching TRBD1 (5 bases). The receptor was isolated from a human donor with HPV-associated anogenital cancer. The DNA for the CDR3 is TGTGCCAGCAGCTTAGCCTCCGGGACGGGGGAAAAACTGTTTTTT. Translation gives CASSLASGTGEKLFF. The whole variable domain, filled in from reference TRBV7-2 and TRBJ1-4, reads GAGVSQSPSNKVTEKGKDVELRCDPISGHTALYWYRQSLGQGLEFLIYFQGNSAPDKSGLPSDRFSAERTGGSVSTLTIQRTQQEDSAVYLCASSLASGTGEKLFFGSGTQLSVL.